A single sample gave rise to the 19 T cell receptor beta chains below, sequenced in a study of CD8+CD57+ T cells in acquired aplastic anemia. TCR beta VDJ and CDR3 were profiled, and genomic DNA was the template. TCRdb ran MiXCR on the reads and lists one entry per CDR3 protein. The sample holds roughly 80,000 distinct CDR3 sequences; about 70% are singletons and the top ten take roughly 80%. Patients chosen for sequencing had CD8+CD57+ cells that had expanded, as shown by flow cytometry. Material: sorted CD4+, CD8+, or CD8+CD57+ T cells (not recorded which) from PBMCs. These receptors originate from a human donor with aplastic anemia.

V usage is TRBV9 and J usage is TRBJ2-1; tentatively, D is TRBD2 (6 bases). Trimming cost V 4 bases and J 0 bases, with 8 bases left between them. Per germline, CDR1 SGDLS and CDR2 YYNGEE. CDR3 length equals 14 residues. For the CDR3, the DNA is TGTGCCAGCAGCCGGGAGTACTCCTACAATGAGCAGTTCTTC. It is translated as CASSREYSYNEQFF. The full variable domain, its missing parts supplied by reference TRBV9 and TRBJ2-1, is DSGVTQTPKHLITATGQRVTLRCSPRSGDLSVYWYQQSLDQGLQFLIQYYNGEERAKGNILERFSAQQFPDLHSELNLSSLELGDSALYFCASSREYSYNEQFFGPGTRLTVL.

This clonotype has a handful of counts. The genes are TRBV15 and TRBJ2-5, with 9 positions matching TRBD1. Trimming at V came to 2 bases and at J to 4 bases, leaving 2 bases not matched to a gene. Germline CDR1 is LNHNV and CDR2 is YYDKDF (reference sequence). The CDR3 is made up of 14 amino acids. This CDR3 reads CATSRNRGPETQYF. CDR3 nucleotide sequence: TGTGCCACCAGCAGAAACAGGGGGCCAGAGACCCAGTACTTC.

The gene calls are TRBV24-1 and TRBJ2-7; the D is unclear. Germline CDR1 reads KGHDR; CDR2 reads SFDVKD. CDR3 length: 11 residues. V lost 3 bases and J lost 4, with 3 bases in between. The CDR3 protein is CATSDGYEQYF. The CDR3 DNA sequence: TGTGCCACCAGTGATGGATACGAGCAGTACTTC.

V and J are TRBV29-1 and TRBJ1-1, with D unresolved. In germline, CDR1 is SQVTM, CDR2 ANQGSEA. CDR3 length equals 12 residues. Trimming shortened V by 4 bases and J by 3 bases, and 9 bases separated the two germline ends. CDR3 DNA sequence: TGCAGCGTTGGGGGATGGGACACTGAAGCTTTCTTT. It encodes CSVGGWDTEAFF.

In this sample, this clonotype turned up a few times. Here the CDR3 DNA reads TGTGCCATCGATGCTGGGGCCAACGTCCTGACTTTC. Protein sequence: CAIDAGANVLTF. The chain employs TRBV10-3 and TRBJ2-6; D is undetermined. V dropped 8 bases and J dropped 2 bases, with 4 bases sitting between them. This CDR3 is 12 amino acids long. From germline, CDR1 is ENHRY and CDR2 SYGVKD.

CDR3 in amino acids: CASSYSRSGELFF. Here the CDR3 DNA reads TGTGCCAGCAGCTACTCACGTTCCGGGGAGCTGTTTTTT. The J gene is TRBJ2-2, the V gene TRBV7-9; unclear D gene. V was shortened by 4 bases and J by 6 bases, with 9 bases between the two germline ends. CDR3 length: 13 amino acids. Germline CDR1 and CDR2: SEHNR and FQNEAQ (reference sequence). The variable domain in full, with the rest retrieved from reference TRBV7-9 and TRBJ2-2, is DTGVSQNPRHKITKRGQNVTFRCDPISEHNRLYWYRQTLGQGPEFLTYFQNEAQLEKSRLLSDRFSAERPKGSFSTLEIQRTEQGDSAMYLCASSYSRSGELFFGEGSRLTVL.

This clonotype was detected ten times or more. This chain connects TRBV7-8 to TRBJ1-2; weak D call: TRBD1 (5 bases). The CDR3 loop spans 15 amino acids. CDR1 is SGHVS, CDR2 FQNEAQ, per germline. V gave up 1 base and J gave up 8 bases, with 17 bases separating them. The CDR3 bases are TGTGCCAGCAGCTTAGAAGGGGTTCAGGGCGAAGGCTACACCTTC. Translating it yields CASSLEGVQGEGYTF.

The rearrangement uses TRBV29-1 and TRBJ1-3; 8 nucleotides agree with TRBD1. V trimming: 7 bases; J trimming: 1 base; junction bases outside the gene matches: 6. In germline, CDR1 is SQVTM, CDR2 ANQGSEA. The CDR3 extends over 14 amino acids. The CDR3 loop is CSGTTGGSGNTIYF. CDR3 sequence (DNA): TGCAGCGGGACAACAGGGGGGTCTGGAAACACCATATATTTT.

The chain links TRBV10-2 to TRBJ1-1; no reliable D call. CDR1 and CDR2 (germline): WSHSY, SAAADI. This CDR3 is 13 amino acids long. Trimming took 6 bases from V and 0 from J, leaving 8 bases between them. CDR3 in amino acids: CASRIQMNTEAFF. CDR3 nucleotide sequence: TGCGCCAGCAGAATACAGATGAACACTGAAGCTTTCTTT.

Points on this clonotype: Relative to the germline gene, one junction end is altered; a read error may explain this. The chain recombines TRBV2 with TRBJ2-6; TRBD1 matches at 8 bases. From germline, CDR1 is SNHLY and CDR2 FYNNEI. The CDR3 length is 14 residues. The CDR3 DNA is TGTGCCAGCCAGGACAGGGCTGGGGCCAACGTCCTGACCTTC. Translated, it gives CASQDRAGANVLTF. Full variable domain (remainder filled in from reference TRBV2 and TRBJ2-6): EPEVTQTPSHQVTQMGQEVILRCVPISNHLYFYWYRQILGQKVEFLVSFYNNEISEKSEIFDDQFSVERPDGSNFTLKIRSTKLEDSAMYFCASQDRAGANVLTFGAGSRLTVL.

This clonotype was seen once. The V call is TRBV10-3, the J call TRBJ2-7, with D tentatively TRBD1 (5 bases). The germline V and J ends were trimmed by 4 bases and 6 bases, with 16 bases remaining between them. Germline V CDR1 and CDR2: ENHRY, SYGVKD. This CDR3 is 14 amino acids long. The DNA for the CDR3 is TGTGCCATCAGTGTCCAGGGTCAACACGGCGAGCAGTACTTC. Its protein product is CAISVQGQHGEQYF.

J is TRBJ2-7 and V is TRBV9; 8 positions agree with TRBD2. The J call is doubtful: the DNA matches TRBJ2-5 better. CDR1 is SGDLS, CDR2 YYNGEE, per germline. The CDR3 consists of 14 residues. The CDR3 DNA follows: TGTGCCAGCAGCCCAACGGGGGGGCAGGAGACCCAGTACTTC. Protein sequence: CASSPTGGQETQYF.

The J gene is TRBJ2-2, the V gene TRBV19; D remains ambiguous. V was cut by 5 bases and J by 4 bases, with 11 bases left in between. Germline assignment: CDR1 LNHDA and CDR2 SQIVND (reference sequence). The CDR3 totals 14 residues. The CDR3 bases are TGTGCCAGTAGTGCGTTTGCTGGCACCGGGGAGCTGTTTTTT. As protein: CASSAFAGTGELFF.

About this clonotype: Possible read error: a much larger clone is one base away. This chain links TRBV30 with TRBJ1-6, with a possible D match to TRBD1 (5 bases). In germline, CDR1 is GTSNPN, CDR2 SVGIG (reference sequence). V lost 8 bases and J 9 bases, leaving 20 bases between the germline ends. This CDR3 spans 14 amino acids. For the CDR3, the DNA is TGTGCCCTGACCCAGGGAGACCCAGGTTCACCCCTCCACTTT. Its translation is CALTQGDPGSPLHF.

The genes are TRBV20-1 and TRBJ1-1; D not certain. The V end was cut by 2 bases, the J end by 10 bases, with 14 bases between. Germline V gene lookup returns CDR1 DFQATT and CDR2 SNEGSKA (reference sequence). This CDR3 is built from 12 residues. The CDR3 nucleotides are TGCAGTGCTAGATCGCCCAATGAGGGAGCTTTCTTT. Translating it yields CSARSPNEGAFF.

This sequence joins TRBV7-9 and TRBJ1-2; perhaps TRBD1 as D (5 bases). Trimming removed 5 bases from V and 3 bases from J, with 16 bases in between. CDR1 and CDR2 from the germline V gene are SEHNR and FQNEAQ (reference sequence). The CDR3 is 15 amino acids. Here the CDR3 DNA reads TGTGCCAGCAGCGACCTCATCAGGGAAGACTATGGCTACACCTTC. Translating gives CASSDLIREDYGYTF.

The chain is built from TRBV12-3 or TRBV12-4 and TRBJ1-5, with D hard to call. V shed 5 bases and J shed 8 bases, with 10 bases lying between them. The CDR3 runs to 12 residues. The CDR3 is CASSPSSEPQHF. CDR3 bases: TGTGCCAGCAGTCCGTCCAGTGAGCCCCAGCATTTT.

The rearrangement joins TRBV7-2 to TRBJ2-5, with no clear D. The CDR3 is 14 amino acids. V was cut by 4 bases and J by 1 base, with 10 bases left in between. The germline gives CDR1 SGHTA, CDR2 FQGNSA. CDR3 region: CASSWGRGQETQYF. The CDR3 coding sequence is TGTGCCAGCAGCTGGGGTCGAGGCCAAGAGACCCAGTACTTC.

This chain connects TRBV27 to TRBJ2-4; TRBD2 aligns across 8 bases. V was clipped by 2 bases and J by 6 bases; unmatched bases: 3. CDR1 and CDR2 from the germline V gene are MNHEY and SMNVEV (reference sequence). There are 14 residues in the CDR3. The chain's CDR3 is CASSLAGGGNIQYF. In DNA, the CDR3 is TGTGCCAGCAGTTTAGCGGGGGGCGGAAACATTCAGTACTTC.